The clone carrying this T cell receptor beta chain was recorded a few times. The sample is drawn from a study of T cells after yellow fever vaccination. TCRdb ran MiXCR on the 5' RACE reads and lists one entry per CDR3 protein. The sample contains some 300,000 distinct CDR3 sequences, 8.7% of which appear only once. The clonotype originates from a young man who received the YFV17D yellow fever vaccine. This material consisted of CD4+ T cells sorted from PBMCs, taken 5 days after the yellow fever booster vaccination.

The CDR3 nucleotides are TGTGCCAGCAGTTTATGGGGGGGTGAGCAGTTCTTC. This translates into CASSLWGGEQFF. The chain uses TRBV12-3 or TRBV12-4 and TRBJ2-1, with 7 bases identical to TRBD2. The CDR3 consists of 12 residues. V lost 2 bases and J lost 9; bases outside the gene matches: 1.